One and the same sample provided the 27 T cell receptor beta chains below, sequenced in a study of T cells after yellow fever vaccination. TCRdb independently ran MiXCR on the 5' RACE reads; one entry per CDR3 protein. This table holds about 58,000 distinct CDR3 sequences, about 6.6% found once. The sample was CD8+ T cells sorted from PBMCs, taken on the day of the first yellow fever vaccination. These receptors all stem from a man aged 18 to 30 who received the YFV17D yellow fever vaccine.

This clonotype occurred many times. The chain combines TRBV5-5 with TRBJ2-7, with a tentative D call TRBD2 (6 bases). The CDR3 contains 12 residues. The germline V gene has CDR1 SGHKS and CDR2 YYEKEE (reference sequence). V lost 4 bases, J lost 7 bases, and 12 bases lay in between. CDR3 DNA: TGTGCCAGCAGCCCCTTGGCGGGGGAGCAGTACGTC. It is translated as CASSPLAGEQYV.

This clonotype was seen many times. The chain joins TRBV5-1 to TRBJ2-1, with D perhaps TRBD2 (6 bases). The germline gives CDR1 SGHRS, CDR2 YFSETQ. This CDR3 spans 17 amino acids. The germline V and J ends were trimmed by 3 bases and 1 base, with 17 bases remaining between them. CDR3 DNA: TGCGCCAGCAGCTGGGACTTGGCGGGGTTATCCTACAATGAGCAGTTCTTC. It specifies CASSWDLAGLSYNEQFF. The whole variable domain, remainder taken from reference TRBV5-1 and TRBJ2-1, is KAGVTQTPRYLIKTRGQQVTLSCSPISGHRSVSWYQQTPGQGLQFLFEYFSETQRNKGNFPGRFSGRQFSNSRSEMNVSTLELGDSALYLCASSWDLAGLSYNEQFFGPGTRLTVL.

The chain is built from TRBV5-6 and TRBJ2-3; 8 bases line up with TRBD2. Germline V CDR1 and CDR2: SGHDT, YYEEEE. The CDR3 sequence is 17 residues long. The V and J ends lost 0 bases and 2 bases, in that order; junction bases with no gene match: 8. CDR3 sequence reads: CASSLANSGVFTDTQYF. CDR3 bases: TGTGCCAGCAGCTTGGCCAATAGCGGGGTGTTCACAGATACGCAGTATTTT.

This clonotype was recorded many times. This chain joins TRBV12-3 or TRBV12-4 and TRBJ2-1; possible D gene TRBD1, 6 bases. The CDR3 is 13 amino acids. Trimming left V 4 bases short and J 2 bases short, with 6 bases between. CDR3 in DNA: TGTGCCAGCAGTTGGACAGCCTACAATGAGCAGTTCTTC. Translated, it gives CASSWTAYNEQFF.

In its sample, this clonotype was seen many times. The genes are TRBV7-9 and TRBJ2-7, with D uncertain. Looked up from germline, CDR1 is SEHNR and CDR2 is FQNEAQ (reference sequence). The V end lost 5 bases, the J end lost 3 bases, and 17 bases lay between the germline ends. The CDR3 length is 15 residues. The CDR3 here is CASSHHRYRLYEQYF. The DNA of the CDR3 is TGTGCCAGCAGCCACCATCGGTACCGACTCTACGAGCAGTACTTC.

This clonotype appeared many times. V is TRBV27 and J is TRBJ2-3, with D maybe TRBD2 (6 bases). Germline loops: CDR1 MNHEY, CDR2 SMNVEV (reference sequence). The CDR3 loop spans 16 amino acids. Trimming stripped 5 bases from V and 3 bases from J, with 18 bases between. The chain's CDR3 is CASSLGLNGGTDTQYF. The CDR3 DNA follows: TGTGCCAGCAGTCTAGGACTTAATGGGGGGACAGATACGCAGTATTTT.

At least ten counts were recorded for this clonotype. The rearrangement uses TRBV12-3 or TRBV12-4 and TRBJ1-1, with D unclear. The CDR3 length is 15 residues. The V end lost 4 bases, the J end lost 0 bases, and 12 bases lay between the germline ends. The CDR3 nucleotides are TGTGCCAGCAGTTGGGTTGGGGTGGTGAACACTGAAGCTTTCTTT. It yields the protein CASSWVGVVNTEAFF.

This clonotype appeared many times. The chain employs TRBV9 and TRBJ2-7, with TRBD1 matching 10 bases. Unmatched junction bases numbered 6, after V lost 3 bases and J lost 3 bases. In germline, CDR1 is SGDLS, CDR2 YYNGEE. There are 15 residues in the CDR3. CDR3 amino acids: CASSAGGTGVYEQYF. The CDR3 DNA is TGTGCCAGCAGCGCCGGGGGGACAGGGGTCTACGAGCAGTACTTC. Drawing the rest from reference TRBV9 and TRBJ2-7, the complete variable domain is DSGVTQTPKHLITATGQRVTLRCSPRSGDLSVYWYQQSLDQGLQFLIQYYNGEERAKGNILERFSAQQFPDLHSELNLSSLELGDSALYFCASSAGGTGVYEQYFGPGTRLTVT.

The chain uses TRBV5-5 and TRBJ2-3; D might be TRBD2 (7 bases). The V end lost 4 bases, the J end lost 4 bases, and 13 bases lay between the germline ends. Germline CDR1 and CDR2: SGHKS and YYEKEE (reference sequence). The CDR3 is made up of 14 amino acids. The CDR3 loop reads CASSPGGGPDTQYF. The CDR3 coding sequence is TGTGCCAGCAGCCCTGGGGGGGGCCCAGATACGCAGTATTTT.

This clonotype was seen at least ten times. The CDR3 DNA is TGTGCCAGCCGACTAGCGGGGTACAATGAGCAGTTCTTC. Protein sequence: CASRLAGYNEQFF. V usage is TRBV7-6 and J usage is TRBJ2-1; 11 bases align to TRBD2. CDR1 and CDR2 from the germline V gene are SGHVS and FNYEAQ. The CDR3 is 13 amino acids. V shed 8 bases, J shed 4 bases, and the junction held 1 base outside the gene matches.

This clonotype was seen many times. The chain links TRBV5-1 to TRBJ1-1, with 8 bases lining up with TRBD1. The CDR3 spans 14 residues. Germline CDR1 SGHRS, CDR2 YFSETQ. Germline trimming cut 4 bases from V and 3 bases from J; bases unmatched to any gene: 5. DNA for the CDR3: TGCGCCAGCAGCAACCAGGGGGCCGACACTGAAGCTTTCTTT. Translated, it gives CASSNQGADTEAFF.

This clonotype was observed a few times. This chain joins TRBV14 and TRBJ1-1; D remains unclear. From germline, CDR1 is SGHDN and CDR2 FVKESK. The CDR3 has 15 amino acids. V lost 1 base, J lost 0 bases, and 9 bases lay in between. The CDR3 sequence is CASSQVLQMNTEAFF. CDR3 DNA: TGTGCCAGCAGCCAAGTGCTACAGATGAACACTGAAGCTTTCTTT. The whole variable domain, remainder taken from reference TRBV14 and TRBJ1-1, is EAGVTQFPSHSVIEKGQTVTLRCDPISGHDNLYWYRRVMGKEIKFLLHFVKESKQDESGMPNNRFLAERTGGTYSTLKVQPAELEDSGVYFCASSQVLQMNTEAFFGQGTRLTVV.

This chain links TRBV7-2 with TRBJ2-1; D gene unclear. Germline V gives CDR1 SGHTA, CDR2 FQGNSA. The CDR3 runs 14 residues. Trimming took off 4 bases at V and 6 bases at J, with 13 bases between the two ends. CDR3 residues: CASSYSGPVNEQFF. The CDR3 DNA follows: TGTGCCAGCAGCTACTCCGGACCTGTCAATGAGCAGTTCTTC.

This clonotype came up many times. The chain recombines TRBV6-6 with TRBJ2-3; no clear D. CDR3 size: 11 residues. CDR1 and CDR2 from the germline V gene are MNHNY and SVGAGI (reference sequence). V lost 7 bases to trimming and J lost 6 bases, with 8 bases between them. The CDR3 spells CASTSPDTQYF. The CDR3 region has the DNA TGTGCCAGCACCTCCCCCGATACGCAGTATTTT.

The sample holds many counts of this clonotype. The V gene is TRBV25-1, the J gene TRBJ2-1; no definite D call. The CDR3 length is 11 residues. The germline V gene has CDR1 MGHDK and CDR2 SYGVNS. V was pared by 9 bases and J by 4 bases, with 7 bases between. The CDR3 reads CASRAYNEQFF. The CDR3, as DNA: TGTGCCAGTAGGGCATACAATGAGCAGTTCTTC.

This clonotype has ten or more counts. The chain recombines TRBV11-2 with TRBJ2-3; possibly TRBD2 for D (6 bases). The germline V and J ends were trimmed by 2 bases and 5 bases, with 14 bases remaining between them. The CDR3 has 15 amino acids. CDR1 and CDR2 from the germline V gene are SGHAT and FQNNGV. The CDR3 region is CASSLWGSAGDTQYF. The CDR3, as DNA: TGTGCCAGCAGCTTATGGGGTTCAGCGGGAGATACGCAGTATTTT.

The table lists this clonotype with many counts. The chain employs TRBV29-1 and TRBJ1-3; D is uncertain. From germline, CDR1 is SQVTM and CDR2 ANQGSEA. The CDR3 extends over 14 amino acids. The V end lost 5 bases, the J end lost 0 bases, and 11 bases lay between the germline ends. The CDR3 reads CSVHFLSSGNTIYF. The CDR3 DNA sequence: TGCAGCGTTCATTTCCTGAGCTCTGGAAACACCATATATTTT.

In this sample, this clonotype turned up many times. The chain combines TRBV13 with TRBJ1-1; D remains ambiguous. The V end was cut by 0 bases, the J end by 3 bases, with 5 bases between. Germline V CDR1 and CDR2: PRHDT, FYEKMQ (reference sequence). The CDR3 is 13 amino acids. The DNA for the CDR3 is TGTGCCAGCAGCTTAGGCCCTTACACTGAAGCTTTCTTT. It encodes CASSLGPYTEAFF.

Only a few counts were recorded for this clonotype. The genes are TRBV5-1 and TRBJ1-4, with D possibly being TRBD1 (6 bases). Germline V gives CDR1 SGHRS, CDR2 YFSETQ. This CDR3 is 14 amino acids long. Trimming left V 1 base short and J 8 bases short, with 12 bases between. CDR3 coding DNA: TGCGCCAGCAGCTTGTCAGGGGAGGACGAAAAACTGTTTTTT. Protein sequence: CASSLSGEDEKLFF.

This chain connects TRBV6-1 to TRBJ2-2, with 11 bases lining up with TRBD2. Germline V lookup: CDR1 MNHNS, CDR2 SASEGT. The CDR3 is made up of 17 amino acids. Germline trimming cut 5 bases from V and 5 bases from J; bases unmatched to any gene: 10. The chain's CDR3 is CASSNSGGAAGTGELFF. The CDR3 DNA is TGTGCCAGCAGTAATAGCGGGGGGGCCGCAGGAACCGGGGAGCTGTTTTTT.

This clonotype was detected ten times or more. The chain has TRBV7-2 and TRBJ1-6; D is unclear. CDR3 length: 13 residues. V lost 5 bases and J lost 5, with 7 bases in between. Germline CDR1 SGHTA, CDR2 FQGNSA. CDR3 DNA: TGTGCCAGCAGCCCTCTACATAATTCACCCCTCCACTTT. Translation: CASSPLHNSPLHF.

The CDR3 coding sequence is TGTGCCAGCAGCTTGGTCCCGAGCACAGATACGCAGTATTTT. Protein product: CASSLVPSTDTQYF. The chain is built from TRBV5-4 and TRBJ2-3; the D is unclear. CDR1 and CDR2 from the germline V gene are SGHNT and YYREEE (reference sequence). The CDR3 contains 14 residues. Trimming cost V 0 bases and J 0 bases, with 5 bases left between them.

The chain employs TRBV6-5 and TRBJ2-2, with 9 bases that match TRBD1. The CDR3 loop spans 16 amino acids. The V segment lost 2 bases and the J segment 0 bases; nucleotides outside the gene matches: 1. The germline V gene encodes CDR1 MNHEY and CDR2 SVGAGI. CDR3 residues: CASSYGTGSNTGELFF. CDR3 coding DNA: TGTGCCAGCAGTTACGGGACAGGGTCGAACACCGGGGAGCTGTTTTTT.

The sample holds many counts of this clonotype. Written as DNA, the CDR3 is TGTGCCAGCAGCTCCGAGGGCCGGGGCTGGGGGGCAGATACGCAGTATTTT. This gives the protein CASSSEGRGWGADTQYF. The rearrangement links TRBV7-9 to TRBJ2-3; perhaps TRBD2 as D (6 bases). V shed 4 bases and J shed 4 bases, with 21 bases lying between them. CDR1 SEHNR and CDR2 FQNEAQ come from the germline V gene (reference sequence). The CDR3 runs to 17 residues.

This clonotype was recorded a few times. The junction departs from the called germline gene at one end, perhaps through a read error. The chain has TRBV7-6 and TRBJ2-3; D possibly corresponds to TRBD1 (7 bases). The CDR3 loop spans 15 amino acids. The V gene's germline CDR1 is SGHVS and CDR2 FNYEAQ. CDR3 DNA sequence: TGTGCCAGCAGGTTAGGGGGCGGGGGCACAGATACGCAGTATTTT. Translation gives CASRLGGGGTDTQYF.

The chain combines TRBV11-2 with TRBJ2-5; D possibly uses TRBD1 or TRBD2 (5 bases each). Germline CDR1 and CDR2: SGHAT and FQNNGV. V lost 4 bases, J lost 7 bases, and 19 bases lay in between. The CDR3 covers 15 residues. The CDR3 sequence is CASSYYALTGGTQYF. The CDR3 bases are TGTGCCAGCAGCTATTATGCGCTGACTGGGGGGACCCAGTACTTC.

This clonotype was detected a few times. V usage is TRBV20-1 and J usage is TRBJ2-1; D is tentatively TRBD1 or TRBD2 (6 bases each). V was clipped by 0 bases and J by 5 bases, with 11 bases between them. The CDR3 contains 14 residues. In germline, CDR1 is DFQATT, CDR2 SNEGSKA (reference sequence). CDR3 DNA: TGCAGTGCTAGAGAGTTAGGGGGGAACAATGAGCAGTTCTTC. Its translation is CSARELGGNNEQFF.